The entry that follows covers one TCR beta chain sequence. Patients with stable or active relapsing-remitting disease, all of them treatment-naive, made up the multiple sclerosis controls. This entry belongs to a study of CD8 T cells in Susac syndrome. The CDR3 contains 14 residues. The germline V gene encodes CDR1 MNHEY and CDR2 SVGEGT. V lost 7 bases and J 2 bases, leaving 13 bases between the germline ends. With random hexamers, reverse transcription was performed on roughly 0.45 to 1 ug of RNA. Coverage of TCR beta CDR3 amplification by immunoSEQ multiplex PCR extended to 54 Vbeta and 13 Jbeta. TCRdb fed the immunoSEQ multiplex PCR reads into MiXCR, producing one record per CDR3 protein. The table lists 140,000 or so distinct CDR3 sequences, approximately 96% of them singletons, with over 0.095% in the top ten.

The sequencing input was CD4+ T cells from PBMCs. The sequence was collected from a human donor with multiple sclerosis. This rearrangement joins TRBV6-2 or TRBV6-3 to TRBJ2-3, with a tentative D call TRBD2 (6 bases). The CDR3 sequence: CASKVAEITDTQYF. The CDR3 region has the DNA TGTGCCAGCAAGGTAGCGGAGATCACAGATACGCAGTATTTT.